What follows are 18 T cell receptor beta chains derived from one specimen sequenced in a study of blood T cell repertoires in COVID-19. Assay used: immunoSEQ multiplex PCR; TCRdb lists only in-frame clones, some missing. The sample lists approximately 180,000 clones; approximately 85% were seen once. The sample was PBMCs or T cells enriched from blood (not recorded which). These receptors were obtained from a man aged 40-50 years who had recovered from COVID-19.

A word on this clone: Other DNA variants within this sample encode the same CDR3. The rearrangement links TRBV28 to TRBJ1-2; 8 nucleotides align to TRBD1. With 5 bases clipped from V and 6 bases from J, the junction kept 5 bases outside the gene matches. The CDR3 contains 13 residues. The germline V gene encodes CDR1 MDHEN and CDR2 SYDVKM. CDR3 sequence (DNA): TGTGCCAGCAGTCCGGACAGGGTCAATGGCTACACCTTC. Residues: CASSPDRVNGYTF.

The CDR3, as DNA: TGTGCCATTGGTGACACGAACACCGGGGAGCTGTTTTTT. The encoded protein is CAIGDTNTGELFF. The chain carries TRBV25-1 and TRBJ2-2, with D unresolved. V shed 10 bases and J shed 0 bases, with 9 bases lying between them. Germline V gene sequence: CDR1 MGHDK, CDR2 SYGVNS. CDR3 length equals 13 residues.

The rearrangement uses TRBV29-1 and TRBJ1-2, with 8 bases matching TRBD1. The CDR3 spans 14 residues. The ends lost 7 bases at V and 8 bases at J; junction bases unmatched: 15. The germline gives CDR1 SQVTM, CDR2 ANQGSEA. CDR3 amino acids: CSAQRFDRGGGYTF. The DNA of the CDR3 is TGCAGCGCCCAGCGCTTTGACAGGGGAGGAGGCTACACCTTC.

This clone was found many times. This chain connects TRBV20-1 to TRBJ2-7, with TRBD1 as a possible D gene (5 bases). Trimming removed 3 bases at V and 5 bases at J, with 8 bases between. The length of the CDR3 is 11 residues. The germline gives CDR1 DFQATT, CDR2 SNEGSKA (reference sequence). The CDR3 coding sequence is TGCAGTGCTAGCCCAGGGCACGAGCAGTACTTC. This sequence encodes CSASPGHEQYF.

This clone was observed a handful of times. The chain combines TRBV19 with TRBJ2-7, with a tentative D call TRBD2 (5 bases). The V gene's germline CDR1 is LNHDA and CDR2 SQIVND (reference sequence). The CDR3 runs to 16 residues. The V end was cut by 3 bases, the J end by 0 bases, with 15 bases between. The CDR3 sequence: CASSIVGADLSYEQYF. Here the CDR3 DNA reads TGTGCCAGTAGTATCGTCGGAGCGGACCTCTCCTACGAGCAGTACTTC.

This chain connects TRBV5-6 to TRBJ2-5, with 9 bases that match TRBD1. Trimming at V came to 5 bases and at J to 5 bases, leaving 19 bases not matched to a gene. There are 18 residues in the CDR3. Germline V gives CDR1 SGHDT, CDR2 YYEEEE. The CDR3 is CASSYPPGTGTLRETQYF. The CDR3 DNA follows: TGTGCCAGCAGTTATCCCCCGGGGACAGGGACCCTCCGGGAGACCCAGTACTTC.

V usage is TRBV7-6 and J usage is TRBJ2-7; 7 bases are shared with TRBD1. Germline lookup yields CDR1 SGHVS and CDR2 FNYEAQ. Trimming took 5 bases from V and 7 from J; bases not matched to a gene: 5. CDR3 length: 12 amino acids. The CDR3 coding sequence is TGTGCCAGCAGCCCGACAGGGCAAGAGCAGTACTTC. Translating it yields CASSPTGQEQYF.

The V gene is TRBV6-2 or TRBV6-3, the J gene TRBJ1-3; D is unresolved. Germline values: CDR1 MNHEY, CDR2 SVGEGT. Trimming took off 5 bases at V and 0 bases at J, with 5 bases between the two ends. The CDR3 is made up of 13 amino acids. CDR3 sequence reads: CASSDISGNTIYF. As DNA, the CDR3 is TGTGCCAGCAGTGACATCTCTGGAAACACCATATATTTT.

The V gene is TRBV6-5, the J gene TRBJ1-1, with D unclear. The V gene lost 5 bases and the J gene lost 4 bases, with 11 bases spanning the gap. This CDR3 has 13 amino acids. Germline-derived CDR1 and CDR2 are MNHEY and SVGAGI. CDR3 sequence reads: CASSLGVGTEAFF. The CDR3 DNA reads as TGTGCCAGCAGTCTCGGTGTTGGCACTGAAGCTTTCTTT.

V is TRBV18 and J is TRBJ2-7; TRBD1 aligns across 11 bases. There are 15 residues in the CDR3. The V and J ends lost 6 bases and 7 bases, in that order; junction bases with no gene match: 11. CDR1 KGHSH and CDR2 LQKENI come from the germline V gene. The CDR3 is CASSTGTGGGWEQYF. In nucleotides, the CDR3 is TGTGCCAGCTCCACCGGGACAGGGGGTGGATGGGAGCAGTACTTC.

This clone was observed a single time. V and J are TRBV5-1 and TRBJ1-3; D is possibly TRBD1 (5 bases). The V end lost 4 bases, the J end lost 4 bases, and 12 bases lay between the germline ends. CDR3 size: 14 residues. Germline V CDR1 and CDR2: SGHRS, YFSETQ. The DNA of the CDR3 is TGCGCCAGCAGCCTAGACAGCCAAGGAAACACCATATATTTT. The encoded protein is CASSLDSQGNTIYF.

V and J are TRBV5-4 and TRBJ2-1, with D possibly TRBD1 on 5 matching bases. V lost 2 bases and J lost 4, with 10 bases in between. CDR1 is SGHNT and CDR2 is YYREEE in the germline V gene (reference sequence). CDR3 size: 14 residues. CDR3 in amino acids: CASSLPDSYNEQFF. Here the CDR3 DNA reads TGTGCCAGCAGCTTACCAGACAGTTACAATGAGCAGTTCTTC.

This clone was counted a few times. The V call is TRBV5-1, the J call TRBJ2-5; maybe TRBD1 (5 bases). The CDR3 is made up of 14 amino acids. The V and J ends lost 0 bases and 4 bases respectively, with 10 bases between them. Looked up from germline, CDR1 is SGHRS and CDR2 is YFSETQ. The CDR3 spells CASSLGGRAETQYF. The CDR3 bases are TGCGCCAGCAGCTTGGGTGGCAGGGCAGAGACCCAGTACTTC.

The chain employs TRBV30 and TRBJ2-4; TRBD1 matches at 7 bases. Trimming took 5 bases from V and 6 from J; bases not matched to a gene: 10. Looked up from germline, CDR1 is GTSNPN and CDR2 is SVGIG (reference sequence). There are 14 residues in the CDR3. This CDR3 is CAWQPPGGTNIQYF. The CDR3 coding sequence is TGTGCCTGGCAGCCGCCAGGGGGTACAAACATTCAGTACTTC.

The chain joins TRBV3-1 (or the pseudogene TRBV3-2) to TRBJ1-4; 7 bases map to TRBD1. Losses at the gene ends were 7 bases for V and 4 bases for J; bases not matched to a gene: 9. This CDR3 contains 15 residues. The germline V gene encodes CDR1 LGHDT and CDR2 YNNKEL (reference sequence). CDR3 coding DNA: TGTGCCAGCAATCGACAGGGCGATGGTAATGAAAAACTGTTTTTT. It codes for CASNRQGDGNEKLFF.

This clone was recorded only once. The chain has TRBV7-2 and TRBJ2-5; 10 positions match TRBD2. V gave up 1 base and J gave up 13 bases; unmatched junction bases: 15. This CDR3 region has 16 residues. From germline, CDR1 is SGHTA and CDR2 FQGNSA. The CDR3: CASSLVGLAGAPQTYF. As DNA, the CDR3 is TGTGCCAGCAGCTTAGTAGGGCTAGCGGGAGCGCCCCAAACGTACTTC.

This clone has ten or more counts. The DNA of the CDR3 is TGTGCCAGCAGCTTAGCTACCCCGACAGGTAGGGGGATCTACGAGCAGTACTTC. It is translated as CASSLATPTGRGIYEQYF. V usage is TRBV7-9 and J usage is TRBJ2-7; D is perhaps TRBD1 (6 bases). V gave up 0 bases and J gave up 3 bases, with 21 bases separating them. The CDR3 runs 18 residues. CDR1 is SEHNR, CDR2 FQNEAQ, per germline (reference sequence).

The chain is built from TRBV5-4 and TRBJ2-5; D is possibly TRBD1 (6 bases). V lost 3 bases and J 1 base, leaving 16 bases between the germline ends. The CDR3 totals 16 residues. The germline V gene has CDR1 SGHNT and CDR2 YYREEE (reference sequence). CDR3 bases: TGTGCCAGCAGCTCCGGACCTACAGGGACCCAAGAGACCCAGTACTTC. As protein: CASSSGPTGTQETQYF.